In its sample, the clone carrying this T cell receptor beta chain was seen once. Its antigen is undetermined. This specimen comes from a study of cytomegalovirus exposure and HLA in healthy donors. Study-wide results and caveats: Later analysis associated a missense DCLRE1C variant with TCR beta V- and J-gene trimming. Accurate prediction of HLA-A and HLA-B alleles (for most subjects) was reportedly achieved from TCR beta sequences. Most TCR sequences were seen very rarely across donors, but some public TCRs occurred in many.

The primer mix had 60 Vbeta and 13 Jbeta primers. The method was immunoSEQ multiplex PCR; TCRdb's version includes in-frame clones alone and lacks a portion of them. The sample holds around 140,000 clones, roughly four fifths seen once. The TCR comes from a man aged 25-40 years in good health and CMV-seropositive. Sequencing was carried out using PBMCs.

The DNA for the CDR3 is TGTGCCAGCAGCGCCGGCAGGGTGGGATACAATGAGCAGTTCTTC. This codes for CASSAGRVGYNEQFF. This chain joins TRBV9 and TRBJ2-1; D is possibly TRBD1 (5 bases). The V end was cut by 3 bases, the J end by 4 bases, with 14 bases between. Germline CDR1 and CDR2: SGDLS and YYNGEE. The CDR3 runs to 15 residues. The whole variable domain, remainder taken from reference TRBV9 and TRBJ2-1, is DSGVTQTPKHLITATGQRVTLRCSPRSGDLSVYWYQQSLDQGLQFLIQYYNGEERAKGNILERFSAQQFPDLHSELNLSSLELGDSALYFCASSAGRVGYNEQFFGPGTRLTVL.